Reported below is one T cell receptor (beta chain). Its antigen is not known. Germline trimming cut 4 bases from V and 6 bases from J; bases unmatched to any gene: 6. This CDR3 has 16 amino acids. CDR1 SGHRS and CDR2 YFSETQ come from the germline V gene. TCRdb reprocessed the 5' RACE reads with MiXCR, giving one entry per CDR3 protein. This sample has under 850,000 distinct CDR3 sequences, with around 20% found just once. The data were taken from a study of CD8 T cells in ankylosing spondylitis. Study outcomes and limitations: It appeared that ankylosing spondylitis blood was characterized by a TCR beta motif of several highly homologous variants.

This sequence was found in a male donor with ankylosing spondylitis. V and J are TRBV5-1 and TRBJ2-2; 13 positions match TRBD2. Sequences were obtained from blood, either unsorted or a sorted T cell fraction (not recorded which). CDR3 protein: CASSPGLAGVAGELFF. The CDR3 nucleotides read TGCGCCAGCAGCCCAGGACTAGCGGGGGTTGCCGGGGAGCTGTTTTTT.